The 17 T cell receptor beta chains given below trace back to one sample, sequenced in a study of glioma-infiltrating T cells. The iRepertoire nested amplicon-rescue multiplex PCR amplified TCR alpha and beta CDR3s from RNA. TCRdb fed the multiplex PCR reads into MiXCR, producing one record per CDR3 protein. The repertoire holds more than 300,000 distinct CDR3 sequences, with around 45% as singletons. The specimen was glioma tissue, nonneoplastic brain tissue, or PBMCs (not recorded which). All receptors derive from a human donor with low-grade glioma or glioblastoma, undergoing nonglioma brain surgery, or in good health (not recorded which).

The chain links TRBV18 to TRBJ2-7; a possible D gene is TRBD2 (6 bases). V dropped 1 base and J dropped 6 bases, with 16 bases sitting between them. CDR1 and CDR2 from the germline V gene are KGHSH and LQKENI. The CDR3 runs to 15 residues. For the CDR3, the DNA is TGTGCCAGCTCACCACAGACCGGGAGTGTCGGCGAGCAGTACTTC. Residues: CASSPQTGSVGEQYF.

A remark on this clonotype: A read error may be the cause here, since a much bigger clone is one base away. The rearrangement links TRBV20-1 to TRBJ2-1; either TRBD1 or TRBD2 may fit D (6 bases each). The V end was cut by 0 bases, the J end by 2 bases, with 14 bases between. Germline V gene sequence: CDR1 DFQATT, CDR2 SNEGSKA (reference sequence). This CDR3 is 16 amino acids long. In nucleotides, the CDR3 is TGCAGTGCTAGAGATCTTGACGGGGGCCCCTACAATGAGCAGTTCTTC. This codes for CSARDLDGGPYNEQFF.

This clonotype came up once. Given a much more abundant clone one base away, this may be a read error. The CDR3 protein is CASSLVYGESHLHF. The DNA of the CDR3 is TGTGCCAGCAGCTTAGTGTATGGGGAATCACACCTCCACTTT. The chain uses TRBV7-2 and TRBJ1-6, with D hard to call. CDR3 length: 14 amino acids. CDR1 and CDR2 from the germline V gene are SGHTA and FQGNSA.

This clonotype was detected many times. This chain uses TRBV27 with TRBJ2-5, with D possibly called TRBD1 or TRBD2 (5 bases each). CDR3 length equals 18 residues. Trimming removed 5 bases at V and 5 bases at J, with 27 bases between. The germline V gene encodes CDR1 MNHEY and CDR2 SMNVEV (reference sequence). CDR3 amino acids: CASSPTPPGRVDWETQYF. The CDR3 bases are TGTGCCAGCAGTCCAACCCCCCCGGGACGGGTTGATTGGGAGACCCAGTACTTC.

This rearrangement joins TRBV5-5 to TRBJ2-1; the D is unclear. CDR3 length: 10 amino acids. Between the trimmed V and J ends, which lost 0 bases and 10 bases, there was a span of 2 bases. Germline V gives CDR1 SGHKS, CDR2 YYEKEE (reference sequence). The CDR3 protein is CASSLAEQFF. CDR3 bases: TGTGCCAGCAGCTTGGCCGAGCAGTTCTTC.

Notes on this clonotype: A read error may explain this, as a much larger clone is one base away. The rearrangement joins TRBV27 to TRBJ2-3; D not resolved. Germline CDR1 MNHEY, CDR2 SMNVEV (reference sequence). The CDR3 is made up of 13 amino acids. With 2 bases removed from V and 4 bases from J, the gap between germline ends came to 7 bases. As DNA, the CDR3 is TGTGCCAGCAGTTTAAAGAGCGCAGATACGCAGTATTTT. Translated: CASSLKSADTQYF.

V usage is TRBV19 and J usage is TRBJ1-2, with D unresolved. The CDR3 extends over 13 amino acids. Germline V lookup: CDR1 LNHDA, CDR2 SQIVND (reference sequence). With 4 bases removed from V and 8 bases from J, the gap between germline ends came to 14 bases. The CDR3 protein is CASSSMATEGYTF. CDR3 nucleotide sequence: TGTGCCAGTAGTAGTATGGCCACGGAGGGCTACACCTTC.

With regard to this clonotype: Compared with germline, one end of the junction differs, possibly owing to a read error. The J gene is TRBJ2-2, the V gene TRBV28; tentatively, D is TRBD2 (5 bases). Germline CDR1 is MDHEN and CDR2 is SYDVKM. CDR3 length equals 13 residues. As DNA, the CDR3 is TGTGCCAGCAGTAGGCGGCTTATCGGGGAGCTATTTTTT. Amino acid sequence: CASSRRLIGELFF. The full variable domain, its missing parts supplied by reference TRBV28 and TRBJ2-2, is DVKVTQSSRYLVKRTGEKVFLECVQDMDHENMFWYRQDPGLGLRLIYFSYDVKMKEKGDIPEGYSVSREKKERFSLILESASTNQTSMYLCASSRRLIGELFFGEGSRLTVL.

The sample holds a few counts of this clonotype. The chain uses TRBV4-1 and TRBJ1-4; tentatively, D is TRBD1 (5 bases). The CDR3 is 15 amino acids. CDR1 and CDR2 (germline): MGHRA, YSYEKL. Between the trimmed V and J ends, which lost 0 bases and 7 bases, there was a span of 12 bases. The CDR3 DNA follows: TGCGCCAGCAGCCAAGATTATCGGGGCGGTGAAAAACTGTTTTTT. Its protein is CASSQDYRGGEKLFF.

The chain combines TRBV7-2 with TRBJ2-1; TRBD1 is a possible D gene (6 bases). Trimming took off 4 bases at V and 10 bases at J, with 26 bases between the two ends. Germline V gene sequence: CDR1 SGHTA, CDR2 FQGNSA. This CDR3 is built from 17 residues. The CDR3 DNA follows: TGTGCCAGCAGCTCCCAGGGGCAGGGTGGTCAGCGTAGCGAGCAGTTCTTC. It is translated as CASSSQGQGGQRSEQFF.

The table lists this clonotype with a few counts. This chain uses TRBV6-1 with TRBJ2-1; weak D call: TRBD1 (5 bases). Germline CDR1 reads MNHNS; CDR2 reads SASEGT. The CDR3 runs to 14 residues. V was shortened by 8 bases and J by 0 bases, with 11 bases between the two germline ends. The CDR3 region is CASRQGISYNEQFF. The CDR3 DNA reads as TGTGCCAGCCGTCAGGGTATCTCCTACAATGAGCAGTTCTTC.

The chain carries TRBV28 and TRBJ2-1; possible D gene TRBD2, 6 bases. CDR1 and CDR2 (germline): MDHEN, SYDVKM. Trimming stripped 3 bases from V and 10 bases from J, with 19 bases between. There are 15 residues in the CDR3. The CDR3, as DNA: TGTGCCAGCAGTTTTCTTGGGAGCGGGTCATACGAGCAGTTCTTC. Translated: CASSFLGSGSYEQFF.

The rearrangement links TRBV20-1 to TRBJ2-7; possible D gene TRBD2, 5 bases. The germline gives CDR1 DFQATT, CDR2 SNEGSKA (reference sequence). Between the trimmed V and J ends, which lost 1 base and 0 bases, there was a span of 16 bases. This CDR3 comprises 16 residues. The CDR3 reads CSARGIGSAISYEQYF. CDR3 sequence (DNA): TGCAGTGCTAGAGGGATTGGGAGCGCAATCTCCTACGAGCAGTACTTC.

The table lists this clonotype with many counts. The chain employs TRBV7-8 and TRBJ1-1; D is undetermined. Trimming stripped 2 bases from V and 0 bases from J, with 10 bases between. Germline V gene lookup returns CDR1 SGHVS and CDR2 FQNEAQ. This CDR3 is built from 15 residues. CDR3 DNA: TGTGCCAGCAGCTTATCGGCCAGGATGAACACTGAAGCTTTCTTT. Its translation is CASSLSARMNTEAFF.

The chain combines TRBV24-1 with TRBJ2-1, with D unresolved. The germline V gene has CDR1 KGHDR and CDR2 SFDVKD. The CDR3 spans 12 residues. With 7 bases removed from V and 6 bases from J, the gap between germline ends came to 9 bases. CDR3 nucleotide sequence: TGTGCCACCAGCGGGCCGGTCAATGAGCAGTTCTTC. It translates to CATSGPVNEQFF.

J is TRBJ1-2 and V is TRBV4-1, with a tentative D call TRBD1 (6 bases). V shed 2 bases and J shed 8 bases, with 18 bases lying between them. The CDR3 contains 15 residues. Germline CDR1 is MGHRA and CDR2 is YSYEKL. DNA of the CDR3: TGCGCCAGCAGCCAACGGACAGCCTCACTGTCCGGCTACACCTTC. Protein: CASSQRTASLSGYTF.

This clonotype came up many times. The chain uses TRBV20-1 and TRBJ1-1; D is perhaps TRBD1 (6 bases). Between the trimmed V and J ends, which lost 4 bases and 1 base, there was a span of 7 bases. Germline CDR1 reads DFQATT; CDR2 reads SNEGSKA (reference sequence). This CDR3 spans 12 amino acids. This chain's CDR3 is CSATGQNTEAFF. As DNA, the CDR3 is TGCAGTGCTACGGGACAGAACACTGAAGCTTTCTTT.